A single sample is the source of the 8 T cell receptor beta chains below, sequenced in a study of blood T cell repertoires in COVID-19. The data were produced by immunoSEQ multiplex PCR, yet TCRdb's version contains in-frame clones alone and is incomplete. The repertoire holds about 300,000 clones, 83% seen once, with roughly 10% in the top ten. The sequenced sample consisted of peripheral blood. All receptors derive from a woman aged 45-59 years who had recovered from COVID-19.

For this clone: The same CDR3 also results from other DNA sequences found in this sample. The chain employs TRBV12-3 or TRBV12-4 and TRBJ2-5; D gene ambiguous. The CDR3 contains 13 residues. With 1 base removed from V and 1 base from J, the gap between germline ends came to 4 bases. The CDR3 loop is CASSLGAQETQYF. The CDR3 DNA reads TGTGCCAGCAGTTTAGGGGCCCAAGAGACCCAGTACTTC.

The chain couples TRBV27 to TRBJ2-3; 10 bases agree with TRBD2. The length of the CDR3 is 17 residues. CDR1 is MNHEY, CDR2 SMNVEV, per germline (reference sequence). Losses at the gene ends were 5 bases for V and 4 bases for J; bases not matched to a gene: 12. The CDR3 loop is CASSRALLAGVSDTQYF. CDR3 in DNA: TGTGCCAGCAGTAGAGCCCTTCTAGCGGGAGTGTCAGATACGCAGTATTTT.

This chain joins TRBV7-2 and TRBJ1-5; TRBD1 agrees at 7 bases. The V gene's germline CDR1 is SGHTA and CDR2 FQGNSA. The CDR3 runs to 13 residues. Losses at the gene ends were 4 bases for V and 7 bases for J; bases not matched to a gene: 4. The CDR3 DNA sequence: TGTGCCAGCAGCTCACAGGGGTTACAGCCCCAGCATTTT. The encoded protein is CASSSQGLQPQHF. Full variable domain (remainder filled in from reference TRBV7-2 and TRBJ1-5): GAGVSQSPSNKVTEKGKDVELRCDPISGHTALYWYRQSLGQGLEFLIYFQGNSAPDKSGLPSDRFSAERTGGSVSTLTIQRTQQEDSAVYLCASSSQGLQPQHFGDGTRLSIL.

The CDR3 loop reads CASSRGTPFTGELFF. CDR3 DNA sequence: TGTGCCAGCAGCCGAGGGACACCCTTCACCGGGGAGCTGTTTTTT. V gene TRBV6-2 or TRBV6-3 combines with J gene TRBJ2-2, with D maybe TRBD1 (6 bases). Trimming took 6 bases from V and 4 from J, leaving 15 bases between them. Germline V gene lookup returns CDR1 MNHEY and CDR2 SVGEGT. The CDR3 runs to 15 residues.

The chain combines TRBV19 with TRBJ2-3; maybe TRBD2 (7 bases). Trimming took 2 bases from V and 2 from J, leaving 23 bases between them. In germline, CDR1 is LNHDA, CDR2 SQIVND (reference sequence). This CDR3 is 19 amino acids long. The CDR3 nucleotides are TGTGCCAGTAGTATATCCCCCTCAGGGGCGGGAGACCTCACAGATACGCAGTATTTT. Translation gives CASSISPSGAGDLTDTQYF. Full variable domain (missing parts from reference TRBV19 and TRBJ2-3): DGGITQSPKYLFRKEGQNVTLSCEQNLNHDAMYWYRQDPGQGLRLIYYSQIVNDFQKGDIAEGYSVSREKKESFPLTVTSAQKNPTAFYLCASSISPSGAGDLTDTQYFGPGTRLTVL.

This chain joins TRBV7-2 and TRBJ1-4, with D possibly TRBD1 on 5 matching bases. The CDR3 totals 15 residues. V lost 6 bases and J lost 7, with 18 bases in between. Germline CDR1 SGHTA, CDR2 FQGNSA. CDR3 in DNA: TGTGCCAGCAGTCCTCCCGGTCCTAGGGGTGAAAAACTGTTTTTT. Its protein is CASSPPGPRGEKLFF.

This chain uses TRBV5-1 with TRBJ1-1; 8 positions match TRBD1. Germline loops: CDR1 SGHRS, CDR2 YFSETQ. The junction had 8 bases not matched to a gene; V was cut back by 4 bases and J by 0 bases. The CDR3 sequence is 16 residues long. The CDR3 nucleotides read TGCGCCAGCAGCGTGGACAGGGACCCTTTGAACACTGAAGCTTTCTTT. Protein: CASSVDRDPLNTEAFF.

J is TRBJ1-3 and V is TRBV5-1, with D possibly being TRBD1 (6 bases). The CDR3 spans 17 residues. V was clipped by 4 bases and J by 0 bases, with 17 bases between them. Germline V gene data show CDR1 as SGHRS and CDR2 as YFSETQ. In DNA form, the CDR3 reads TGCGCCAGCAGCGTATCCGCCGGGACAAGCTCTGGAAACACCATATATTTT. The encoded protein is CASSVSAGTSSGNTIYF.